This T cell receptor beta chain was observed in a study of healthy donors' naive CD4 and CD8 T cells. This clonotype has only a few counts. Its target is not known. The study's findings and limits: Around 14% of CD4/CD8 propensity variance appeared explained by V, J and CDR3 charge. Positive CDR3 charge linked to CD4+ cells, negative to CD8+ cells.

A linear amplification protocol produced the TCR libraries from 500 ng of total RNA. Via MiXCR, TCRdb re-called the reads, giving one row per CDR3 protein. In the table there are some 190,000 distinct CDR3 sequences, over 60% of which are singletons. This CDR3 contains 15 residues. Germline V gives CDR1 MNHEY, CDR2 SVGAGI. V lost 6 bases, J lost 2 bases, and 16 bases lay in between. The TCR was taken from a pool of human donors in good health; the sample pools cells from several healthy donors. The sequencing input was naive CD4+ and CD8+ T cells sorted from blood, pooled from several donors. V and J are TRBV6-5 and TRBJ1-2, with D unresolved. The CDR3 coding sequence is TGTGCCAGCAGCGACCCGCGGGGAGGGAACTATGGCTACACCTTC. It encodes CASSDPRGGNYGYTF.